This T cell receptor beta chain was identified during a study of blood T cell repertoires in COVID-19. The wider study: Whether acute or convalescent, the COVID-19 samples came from the United States, Italy and Spain. PBMCs, B-cell-depleted T cells, or T cells were the source of the cDNA or gDNA that made up the material.

Original data processing: It was from reference gene primer amplification that nucleated cell counts were estimated. Repertoires were generated with immunoSEQ multiplex PCR, while TCRdb's copy carries only in-frame clones and drops some. The V and J calls and clone size are taken from that table; D and trimming were inferred from the DNA. The sample has about 75,000 clones; approximately 82% are singletons. The CDR3 sequence is 17 residues long. CDR1 MGHDK and CDR2 SYGVNS come from the germline V gene. V was clipped by 4 bases and J by 4 bases; unmatched bases: 8. The specimen was peripheral blood. The genes are TRBV25-1 and TRBJ2-5; 14 nucleotides match TRBD2. The sequence was collected from a woman aged 45-60 years with acute or convalescent COVID-19. CDR3 sequence: CASSVRLAGGVGETQYF. DNA of the CDR3: TGTGCCAGCAGTGTCAGACTAGCGGGAGGGGTGGGAGAGACCCAGTACTTC.